What follows is one TCR beta chain and its context. Per the study methods: Cell counts per sample came from amplifying reference gene primers. The repertoire was sequenced with immunoSEQ multiplex PCR; TCRdb's copy has only in-frame clones and lacks some. V and J calls plus clone size are reproduced from that table; the DNA served to infer D and trimming. Seen here are fewer than 500,000 clones, 75% to 90% observed once, and the top ten hold roughly 4%. The junction had 9 bases not matched to a gene; V was cut back by 5 bases and J by 2 bases. The CDR3 runs to 16 residues. The V gene's germline CDR1 is SGHTA and CDR2 FQGNSA. This sample stems from a study of blood T cell repertoires in COVID-19. Study information: The origin of the acute and convalescent COVID-19 samples was the United States, Italy and Spain. Nucleic acid was either cDNA or gDNA, and it came from T cells, B-cell-depleted T cells, or PBMCs.

Sequenced material: peripheral blood. This TCR came from a woman in her twenties or thirties with acute or convalescent COVID-19. The chain has TRBV7-2 and TRBJ1-5; 7 bases are a match to TRBD1. CDR3 in amino acids: CASSTTGVLGNQPQHF. CDR3 in DNA: TGTGCCAGCAGCACTACAGGGGTCTTGGGCAATCAGCCCCAGCATTTT.